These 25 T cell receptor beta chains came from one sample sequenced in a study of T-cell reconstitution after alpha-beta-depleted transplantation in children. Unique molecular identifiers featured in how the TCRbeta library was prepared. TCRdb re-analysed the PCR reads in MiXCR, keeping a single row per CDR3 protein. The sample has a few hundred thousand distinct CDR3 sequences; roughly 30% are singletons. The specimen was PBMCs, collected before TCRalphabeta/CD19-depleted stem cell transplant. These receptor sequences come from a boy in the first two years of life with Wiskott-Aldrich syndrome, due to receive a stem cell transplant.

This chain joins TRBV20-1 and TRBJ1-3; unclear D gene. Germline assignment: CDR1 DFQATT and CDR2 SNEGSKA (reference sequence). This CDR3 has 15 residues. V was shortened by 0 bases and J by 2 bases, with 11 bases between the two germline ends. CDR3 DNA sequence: TGCAGTGCTAGAGAGGGCCTTGAGCCTGGAAACACCATATATTTT. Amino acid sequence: CSAREGLEPGNTIYF.

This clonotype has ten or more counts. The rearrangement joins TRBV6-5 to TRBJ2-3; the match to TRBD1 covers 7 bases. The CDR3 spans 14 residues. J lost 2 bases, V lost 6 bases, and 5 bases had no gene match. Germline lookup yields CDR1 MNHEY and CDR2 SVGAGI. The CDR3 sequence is CASRTGRHTDTQYF. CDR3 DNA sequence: TGTGCCAGCAGGACAGGGAGACACACAGATACGCAGTATTTT.

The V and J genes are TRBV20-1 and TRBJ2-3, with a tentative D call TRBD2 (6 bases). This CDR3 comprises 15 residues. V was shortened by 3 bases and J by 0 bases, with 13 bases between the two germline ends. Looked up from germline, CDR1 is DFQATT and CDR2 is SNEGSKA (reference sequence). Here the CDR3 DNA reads TGCAGTGCTAGTCAAGTAGGAGGGAGCACAGATACGCAGTATTTT. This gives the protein CSASQVGGSTDTQYF.

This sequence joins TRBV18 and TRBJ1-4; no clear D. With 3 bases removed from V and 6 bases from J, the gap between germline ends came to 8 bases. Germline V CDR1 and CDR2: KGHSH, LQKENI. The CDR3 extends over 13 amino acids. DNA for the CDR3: TGTGCCAGCTCACCTTCCATCGATGAAAAACTGTTTTTT. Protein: CASSPSIDEKLFF.

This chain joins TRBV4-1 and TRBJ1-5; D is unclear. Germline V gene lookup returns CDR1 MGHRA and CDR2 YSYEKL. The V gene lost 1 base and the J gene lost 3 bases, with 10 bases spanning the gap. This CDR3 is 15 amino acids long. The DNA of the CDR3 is TGCGCCAGCAGCCAAGTAGGCAGCGTCAATCAGCCCCAGCATTTT. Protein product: CASSQVGSVNQPQHF.

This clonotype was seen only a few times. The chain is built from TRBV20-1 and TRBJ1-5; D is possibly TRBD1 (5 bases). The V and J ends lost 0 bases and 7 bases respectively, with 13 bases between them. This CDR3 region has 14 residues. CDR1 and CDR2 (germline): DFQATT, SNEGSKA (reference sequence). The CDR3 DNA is TGCAGTGCTAGAGAGCAGGAGGGGAACCAGCCCCAGCATTTT. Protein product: CSAREQEGNQPQHF.

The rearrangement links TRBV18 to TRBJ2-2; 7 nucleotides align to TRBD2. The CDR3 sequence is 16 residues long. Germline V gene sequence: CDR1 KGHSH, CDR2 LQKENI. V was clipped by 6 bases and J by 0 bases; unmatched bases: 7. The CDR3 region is CASSPLGGSNTGELFF. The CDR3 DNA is TGTGCCAGCTCCCCATTGGGGGGGTCGAACACCGGGGAGCTGTTTTTT.

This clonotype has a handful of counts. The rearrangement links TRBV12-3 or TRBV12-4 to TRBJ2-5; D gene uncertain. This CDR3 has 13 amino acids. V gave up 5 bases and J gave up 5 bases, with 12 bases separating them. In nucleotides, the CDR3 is TGTGCCAGCAGTGTCAGGAAGGAGGAGACCCAGTACTTC. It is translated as CASSVRKEETQYF.

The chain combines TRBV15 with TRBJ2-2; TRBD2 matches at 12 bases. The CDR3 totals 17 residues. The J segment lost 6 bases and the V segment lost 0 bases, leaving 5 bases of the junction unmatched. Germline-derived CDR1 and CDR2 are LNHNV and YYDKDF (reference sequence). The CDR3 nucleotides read TGTGCCACCAGCAGAGATGAAGCTAGCGGGAGGGCCGGGGAGCTGTTTTTT. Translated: CATSRDEASGRAGELFF.

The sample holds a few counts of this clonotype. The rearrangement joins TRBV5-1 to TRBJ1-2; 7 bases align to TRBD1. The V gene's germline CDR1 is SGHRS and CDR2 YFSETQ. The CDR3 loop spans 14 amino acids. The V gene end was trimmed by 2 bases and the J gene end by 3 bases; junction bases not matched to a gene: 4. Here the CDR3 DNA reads TGCGCCAGCAGCTTTACGGGACAGCACTATGGCTACACCTTC. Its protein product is CASSFTGQHYGYTF.

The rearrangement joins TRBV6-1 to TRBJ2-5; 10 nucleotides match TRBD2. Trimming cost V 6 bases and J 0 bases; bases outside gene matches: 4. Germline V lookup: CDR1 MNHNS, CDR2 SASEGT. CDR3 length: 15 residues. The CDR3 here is CASSRLAGDQETQYF. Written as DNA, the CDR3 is TGTGCCAGCAGCCGACTAGCGGGCGACCAAGAGACCCAGTACTTC.

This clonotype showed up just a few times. The CDR3 is CASSLPSAVNTEAFF. The CDR3 DNA is TGCGCCAGCAGCTTGCCCAGCGCAGTGAACACTGAAGCTTTCTTT. The gene calls are TRBV5-1 and TRBJ1-1; D remains ambiguous. This CDR3 has 15 residues. Trimming pared 1 base from V and 0 bases from J, leaving 10 bases between. The germline V gene encodes CDR1 SGHRS and CDR2 YFSETQ.

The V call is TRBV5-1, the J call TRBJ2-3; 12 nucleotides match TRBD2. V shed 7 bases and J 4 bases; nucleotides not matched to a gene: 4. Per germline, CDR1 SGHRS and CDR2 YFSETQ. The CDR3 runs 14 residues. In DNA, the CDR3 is TGCGCCAGCGGTCGACTAGCGGGAGCAGATACGCAGTATTTT. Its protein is CASGRLAGADTQYF.

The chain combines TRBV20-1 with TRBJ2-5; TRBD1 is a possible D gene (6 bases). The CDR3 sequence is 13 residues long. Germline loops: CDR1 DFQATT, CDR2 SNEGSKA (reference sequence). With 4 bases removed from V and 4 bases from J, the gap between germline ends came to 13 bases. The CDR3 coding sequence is TGCAGTGCTAATAGGTGGGGGCTAGAGACCCAGTACTTC. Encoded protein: CSANRWGLETQYF.

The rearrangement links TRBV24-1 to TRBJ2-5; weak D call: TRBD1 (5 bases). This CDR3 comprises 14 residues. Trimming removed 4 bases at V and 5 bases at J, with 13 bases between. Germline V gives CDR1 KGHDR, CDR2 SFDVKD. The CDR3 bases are TGTGCCACCAGTGACCCGGACATCGGGGAGACCCAGTACTTC. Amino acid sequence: CATSDPDIGETQYF.

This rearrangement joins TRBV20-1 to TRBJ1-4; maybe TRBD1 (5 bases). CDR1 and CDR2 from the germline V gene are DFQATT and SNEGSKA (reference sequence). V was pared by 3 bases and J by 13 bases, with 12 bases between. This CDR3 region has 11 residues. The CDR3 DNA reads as TGCAGTGCTAGGGGCACCGGGGGACTGTTTTTT. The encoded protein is CSARGTGGLFF.

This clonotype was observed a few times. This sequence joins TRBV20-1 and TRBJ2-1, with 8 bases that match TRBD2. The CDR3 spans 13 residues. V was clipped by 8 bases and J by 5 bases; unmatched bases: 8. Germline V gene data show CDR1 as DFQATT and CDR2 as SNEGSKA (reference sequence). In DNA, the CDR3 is TGCAGTACCGCCGGGAGGGCCCACAATGAGCAGTTCTTC. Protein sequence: CSTAGRAHNEQFF.

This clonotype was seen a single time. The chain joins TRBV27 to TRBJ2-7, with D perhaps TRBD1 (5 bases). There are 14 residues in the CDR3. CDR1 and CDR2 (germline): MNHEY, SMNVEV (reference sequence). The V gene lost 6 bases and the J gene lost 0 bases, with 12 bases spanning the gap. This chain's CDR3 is CASRYRSSSYEQYF. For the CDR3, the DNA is TGTGCCAGCAGATACAGGTCTAGCTCCTACGAGCAGTACTTC.

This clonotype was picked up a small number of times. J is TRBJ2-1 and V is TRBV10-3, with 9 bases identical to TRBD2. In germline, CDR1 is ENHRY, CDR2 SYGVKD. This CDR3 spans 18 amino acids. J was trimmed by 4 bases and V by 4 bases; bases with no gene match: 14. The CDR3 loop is CAISGKGSGRTAYNEQFF. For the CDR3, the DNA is TGTGCCATCAGTGGCAAGGGTAGCGGGAGAACGGCGTACAATGAGCAGTTCTTC.

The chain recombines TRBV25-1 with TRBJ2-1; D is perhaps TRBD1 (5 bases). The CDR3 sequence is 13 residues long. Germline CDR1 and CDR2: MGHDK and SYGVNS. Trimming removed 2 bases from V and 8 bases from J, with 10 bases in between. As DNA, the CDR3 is TGTGCCAGCAGTGAAGGGGCACGAGATGAGCAGTTCTTC. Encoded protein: CASSEGARDEQFF.

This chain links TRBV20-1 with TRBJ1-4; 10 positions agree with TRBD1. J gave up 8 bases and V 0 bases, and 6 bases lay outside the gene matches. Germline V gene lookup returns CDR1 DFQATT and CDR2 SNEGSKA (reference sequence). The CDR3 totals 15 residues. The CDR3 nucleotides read TGCAGTGCTAGAGATCGGGGACAGGGGTTAGAAAAACTGTTTTTT. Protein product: CSARDRGQGLEKLFF.

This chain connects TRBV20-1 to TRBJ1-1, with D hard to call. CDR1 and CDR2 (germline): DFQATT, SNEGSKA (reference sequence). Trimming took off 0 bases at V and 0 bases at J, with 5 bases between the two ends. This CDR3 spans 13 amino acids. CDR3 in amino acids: CSARDALNTEAFF. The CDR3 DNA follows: TGCAGTGCTAGAGATGCCTTGAACACTGAAGCTTTCTTT.

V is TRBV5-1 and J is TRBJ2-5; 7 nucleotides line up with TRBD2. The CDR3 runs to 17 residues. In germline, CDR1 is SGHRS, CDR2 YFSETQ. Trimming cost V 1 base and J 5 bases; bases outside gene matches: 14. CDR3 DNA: TGCGCCAGCAGCTTGTCCTCAATTGGCGGGAGCCCCGAGACCCAGTACTTC. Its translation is CASSLSSIGGSPETQYF. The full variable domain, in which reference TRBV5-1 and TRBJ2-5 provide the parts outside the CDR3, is KAGVTQTPRYLIKTRGQQVTLSCSPISGHRSVSWYQQTPGQGLQFLFEYFSETQRNKGNFPGRFSGRQFSNSRSEMNVSTLELGDSALYLCASSLSSIGGSPETQYFGPGTRLLVL.

In nucleotides, the CDR3 is TGTGCCACCAGTGTTCGAGAGGCGGGGACAGCACCAAACAAAGAGACCCAGTACTTC. Its translation is CATSVREAGTAPNKETQYF. V usage is TRBV24-1 and J usage is TRBJ2-5; tentatively, D is TRBD1 (7 bases). V lost 5 bases, J lost 3 bases, and 27 bases lay in between. The CDR3 totals 19 residues. Looked up from germline, CDR1 is KGHDR and CDR2 is SFDVKD.

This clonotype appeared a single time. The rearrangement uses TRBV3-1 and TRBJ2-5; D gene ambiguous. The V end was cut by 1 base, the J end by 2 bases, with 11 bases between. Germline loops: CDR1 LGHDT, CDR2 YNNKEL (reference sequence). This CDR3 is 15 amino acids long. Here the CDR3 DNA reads TGTGCCAGCAGCCAAGTTTCCCGCAGGCAAGAGACCCAGTACTTC. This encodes CASSQVSRRQETQYF.